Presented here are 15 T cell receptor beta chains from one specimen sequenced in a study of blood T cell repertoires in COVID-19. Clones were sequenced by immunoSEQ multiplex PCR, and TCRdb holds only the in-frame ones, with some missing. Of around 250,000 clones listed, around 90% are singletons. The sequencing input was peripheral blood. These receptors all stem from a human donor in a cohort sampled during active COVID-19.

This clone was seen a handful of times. The CDR3 protein is CASSLGREGGRNTIYF. The CDR3 nucleotides read TGTGCCAGCAGCCTGGGACGGGAGGGGGGCCGAAACACCATATATTTT. The chain is built from TRBV11-2 and TRBJ1-3, with D tentatively TRBD1 (6 bases). The CDR3 spans 16 residues. CDR1 and CDR2 (germline): SGHAT, FQNNGV. Trimming removed 5 bases at V and 5 bases at J, with 19 bases between.

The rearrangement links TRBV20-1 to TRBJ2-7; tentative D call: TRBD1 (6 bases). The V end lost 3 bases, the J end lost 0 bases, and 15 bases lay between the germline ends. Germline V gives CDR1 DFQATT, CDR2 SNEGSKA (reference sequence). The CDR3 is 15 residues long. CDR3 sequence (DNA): TGCAGTGCTAGTGCAGGGGTCTTGCTCTCCTACGAGCAGTACTTC. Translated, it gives CSASAGVLLSYEQYF.

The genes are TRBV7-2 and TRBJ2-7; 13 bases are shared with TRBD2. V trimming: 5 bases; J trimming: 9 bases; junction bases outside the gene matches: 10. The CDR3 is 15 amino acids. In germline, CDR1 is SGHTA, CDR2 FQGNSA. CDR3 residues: CASSMGTSGVLGQYF. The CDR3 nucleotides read TGTGCCAGCAGCATGGGGACTAGCGGGGTCCTTGGGCAGTACTTC. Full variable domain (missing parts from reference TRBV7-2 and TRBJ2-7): GAGVSQSPSNKVTEKGKDVELRCDPISGHTALYWYRQSLGQGLEFLIYFQGNSAPDKSGLPSDRFSAERTGGSVSTLTIQRTQQEDSAVYLCASSMGTSGVLGQYFGPGTRLTVT.

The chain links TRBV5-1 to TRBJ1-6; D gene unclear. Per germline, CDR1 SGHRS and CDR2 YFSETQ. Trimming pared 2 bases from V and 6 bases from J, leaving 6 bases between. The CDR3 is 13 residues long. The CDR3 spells CASSFEGNSPLHF. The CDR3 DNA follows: TGCGCCAGCAGCTTTGAGGGTAATTCACCCCTCCACTTT.

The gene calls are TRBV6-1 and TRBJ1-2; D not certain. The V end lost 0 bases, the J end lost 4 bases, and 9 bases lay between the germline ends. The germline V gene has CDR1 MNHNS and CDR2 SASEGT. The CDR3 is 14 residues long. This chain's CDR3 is CASSEAFTSYGYTF. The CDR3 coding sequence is TGTGCCAGCAGTGAAGCTTTCACAAGCTATGGCTACACCTTC.

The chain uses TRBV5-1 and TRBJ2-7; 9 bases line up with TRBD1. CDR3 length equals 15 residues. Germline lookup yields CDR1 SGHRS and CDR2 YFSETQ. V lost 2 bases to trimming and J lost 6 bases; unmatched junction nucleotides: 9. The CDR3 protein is CASSFHRQGVGEQYF. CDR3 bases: TGCGCCAGCAGCTTCCATCGACAGGGGGTGGGCGAGCAGTACTTC.

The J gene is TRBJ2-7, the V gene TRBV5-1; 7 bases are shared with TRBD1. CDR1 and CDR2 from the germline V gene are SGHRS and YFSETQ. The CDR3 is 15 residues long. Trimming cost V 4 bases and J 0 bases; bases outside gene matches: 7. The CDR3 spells CASSRGQIYSYEQYF. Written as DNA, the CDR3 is TGCGCCAGCAGCCGGGGACAGATCTACTCCTACGAGCAGTACTTC.

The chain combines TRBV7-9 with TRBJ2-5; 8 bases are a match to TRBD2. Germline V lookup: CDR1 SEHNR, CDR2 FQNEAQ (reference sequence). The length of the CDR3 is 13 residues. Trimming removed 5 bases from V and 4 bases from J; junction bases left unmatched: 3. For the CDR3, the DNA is TGTGCCAGCAGCCCCGGGACTAGAGAGACCCAGTACTTC. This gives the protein CASSPGTRETQYF.

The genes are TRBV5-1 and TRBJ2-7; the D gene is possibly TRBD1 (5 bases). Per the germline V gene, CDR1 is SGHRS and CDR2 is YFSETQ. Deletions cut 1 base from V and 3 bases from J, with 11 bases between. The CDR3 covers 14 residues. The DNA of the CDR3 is TGCGCCAGCAGCTTGACTCCAGGGCTCTACGAGCAGTACTTC. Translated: CASSLTPGLYEQYF.

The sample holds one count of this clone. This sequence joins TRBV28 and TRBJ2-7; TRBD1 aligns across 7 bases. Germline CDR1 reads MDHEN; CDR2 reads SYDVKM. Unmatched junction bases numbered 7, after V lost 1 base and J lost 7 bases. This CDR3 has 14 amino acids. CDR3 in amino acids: CASSLSRTGKEQYF. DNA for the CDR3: TGTGCCAGCAGTTTATCCCGGACAGGAAAGGAGCAGTACTTC. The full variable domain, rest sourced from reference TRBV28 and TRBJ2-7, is DVKVTQSSRYLVKRTGEKVFLECVQDMDHENMFWYRQDPGLGLRLIYFSYDVKMKEKGDIPEGYSVSREKKERFSLILESASTNQTSMYLCASSLSRTGKEQYFGPGTRLTVT.

In DNA form, the CDR3 reads TGTGCCAGCAGCGCCCGACTAGCGGGACGACAAGAGACCCAGTACTTC. Its translation is CASSARLAGRQETQYF. The chain employs TRBV11-2 and TRBJ2-5; TRBD2 agrees at 11 bases. The V gene's germline CDR1 is SGHAT and CDR2 FQNNGV. The V segment lost 5 bases and the J segment 2 bases; nucleotides outside the gene matches: 7. The CDR3 runs 16 residues.

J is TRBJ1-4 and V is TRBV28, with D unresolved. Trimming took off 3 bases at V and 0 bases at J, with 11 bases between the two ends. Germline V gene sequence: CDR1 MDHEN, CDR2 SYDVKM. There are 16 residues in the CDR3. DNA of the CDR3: TGTGCCAGCAGTTTTTTAGCACCTGCAACTAATGAAAAACTGTTTTTT. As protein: CASSFLAPATNEKLFF.

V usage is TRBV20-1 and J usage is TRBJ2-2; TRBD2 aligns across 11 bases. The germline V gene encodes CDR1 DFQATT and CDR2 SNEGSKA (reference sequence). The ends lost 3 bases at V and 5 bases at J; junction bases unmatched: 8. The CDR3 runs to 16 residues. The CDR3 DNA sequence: TGCAGTGCTAGTGGGACTAGCGGAAGGGGGACCGGGGAGCTGTTTTTT. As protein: CSASGTSGRGTGELFF.

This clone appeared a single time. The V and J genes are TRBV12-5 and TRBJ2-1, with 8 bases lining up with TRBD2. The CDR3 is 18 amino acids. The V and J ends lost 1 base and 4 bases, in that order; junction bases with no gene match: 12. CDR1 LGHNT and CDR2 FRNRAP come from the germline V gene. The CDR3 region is CASGLGFPAGGGYNEQFF. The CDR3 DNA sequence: TGTGCTAGTGGTTTGGGGTTCCCTGCGGGAGGAGGGTACAATGAGCAGTTCTTC.

The CDR3 protein is CASSVRGAEPGPHAGYTF. The CDR3 nucleotides read TGTGCCAGCAGTGTACGCGGAGCGGAACCGGGCCCCCATGCTGGCTACACCTTC. The chain is built from TRBV9 and TRBJ1-2, with D unresolved. V was pared by 5 bases and J by 7 bases, with 30 bases between. This CDR3 is 18 amino acids long. Germline values: CDR1 SGDLS, CDR2 YYNGEE.